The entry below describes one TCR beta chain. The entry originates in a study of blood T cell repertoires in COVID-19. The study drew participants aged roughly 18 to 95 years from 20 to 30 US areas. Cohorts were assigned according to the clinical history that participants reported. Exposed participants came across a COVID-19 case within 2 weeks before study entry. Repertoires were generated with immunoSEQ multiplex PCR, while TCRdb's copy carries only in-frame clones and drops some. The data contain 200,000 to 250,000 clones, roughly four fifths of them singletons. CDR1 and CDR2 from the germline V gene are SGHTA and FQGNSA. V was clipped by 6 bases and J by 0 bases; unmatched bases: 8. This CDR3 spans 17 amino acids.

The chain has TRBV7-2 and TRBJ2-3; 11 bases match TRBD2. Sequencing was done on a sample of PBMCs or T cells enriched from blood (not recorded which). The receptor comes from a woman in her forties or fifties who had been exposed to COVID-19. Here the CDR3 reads CASSRASGGFSTDTQYF. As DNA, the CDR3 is TGTGCCAGCAGTCGGGCTAGCGGGGGGTTTAGCACAGATACGCAGTATTTT.